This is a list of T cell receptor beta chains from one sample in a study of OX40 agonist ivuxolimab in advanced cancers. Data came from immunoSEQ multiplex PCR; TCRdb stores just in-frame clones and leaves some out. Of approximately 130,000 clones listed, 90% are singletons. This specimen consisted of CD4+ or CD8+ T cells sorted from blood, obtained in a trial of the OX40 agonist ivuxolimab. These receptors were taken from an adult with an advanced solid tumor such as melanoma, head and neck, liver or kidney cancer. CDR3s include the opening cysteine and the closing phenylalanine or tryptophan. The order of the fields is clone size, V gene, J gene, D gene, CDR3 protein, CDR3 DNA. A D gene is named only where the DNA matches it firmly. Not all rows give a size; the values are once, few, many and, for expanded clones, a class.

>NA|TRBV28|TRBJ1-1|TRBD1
CASSPGQLYTEAFF
TGTGCCAGCAGTCCGGGACAGCTATACACTGAAGCTTTCTTT
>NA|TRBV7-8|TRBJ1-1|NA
CASSLVGRNTEAFF
TGTGCCAGCAGCTTAGTAGGGAGGAACACTGAAGCTTTCTTT
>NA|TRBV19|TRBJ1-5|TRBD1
CASRNDRGFNQPQHF
TGTGCCAGTAGAAATGACAGGGGGTTCAATCAGCCCCAGCATTTT
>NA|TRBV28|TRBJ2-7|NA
CASSPGGAYEQYF
TGTGCCAGCAGCCCCGGAGGGGCCTACGAGCAGTACTTC
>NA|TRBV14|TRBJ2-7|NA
CASSQVFHEQYF
TGTGCCAGCAGCCAAGTCTTCCACGAGCAGTACTTC
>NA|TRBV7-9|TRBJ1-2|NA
CASSLSPGGGYTF
TGTGCCAGCAGCTTATCTCCCGGCGGTGGCTACACCTTC
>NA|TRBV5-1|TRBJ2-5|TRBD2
CASSSGLAAVQETQYF
TGCGCCAGCAGCTCGGGACTAGCGGCAGTCCAAGAGACCCAGTACTTC
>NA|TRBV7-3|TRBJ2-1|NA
CASSRETANTYNEQFF
TGTGCCAGCAGCCGAGAGACCGCAAACACCTACAATGAGCAGTTCTTC
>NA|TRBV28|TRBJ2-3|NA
CASSPPPGSSTDTQYF
TGTGCCAGCAGTCCACCCCCAGGGTCTAGCACAGATACGCAGTATTTT
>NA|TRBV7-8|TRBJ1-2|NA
CASSPAFRGIYGYTF
TGTGCCAGCAGCCCAGCTTTTAGGGGAATATATGGCTACACCTTC
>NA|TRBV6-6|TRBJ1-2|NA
CASSYAGLGYGYTF
TGTGCCAGCAGTTACGCAGGGTTGGGCTATGGCTACACCTTC
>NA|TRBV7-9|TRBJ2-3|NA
CASSLDTPDTQYF
TGTGCCAGCAGCTTAGACACTCCAGATACGCAGTATTTT
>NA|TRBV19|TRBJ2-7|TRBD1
CASSMTGASSYEQYF
TGTGCCAGTAGTATGACAGGGGCCAGTTCCTACGAGCAGTACTTC
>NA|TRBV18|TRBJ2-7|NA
CASSPPSSGVHYEQYF
TGTGCCAGCTCACCTCCCTCCTCAGGGGTCCACTACGAGCAGTACTTC
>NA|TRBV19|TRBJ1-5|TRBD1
CASSIEDRGFQPQHF
TGTGCCAGTAGTATAGAGGACAGGGGGTTTCAGCCCCAGCATTTT
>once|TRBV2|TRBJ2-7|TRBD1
CASSSDRGPYEQYF
TGTGCCAGCAGTTCGGACAGGGGGCCCTACGAGCAGTACTTC
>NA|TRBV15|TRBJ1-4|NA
CATSRDPTQNEKLFF
TGTGCCACCAGCAGAGACCCAACACAGAATGAAAAACTGTTTTTT
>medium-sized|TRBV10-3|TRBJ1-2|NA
CAISGNDNYGYTF
TGTGCCATCAGTGGGAATGACAACTATGGCTACACCTTC
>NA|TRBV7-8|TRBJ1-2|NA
CASSLALEQDLYGYTF
TGTGCCAGCAGCTTAGCGCTGGAACAGGACCTCTATGGCTACACCTTC
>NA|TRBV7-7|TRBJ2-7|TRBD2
CASSLFAAGLIYEQYF
TGTGCTAGCAGCTTATTCGCGGCGGGACTAATCTACGAGCAGTACTTC
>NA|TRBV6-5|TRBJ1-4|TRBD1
CASSYSGQGGEKLFF
TGTGCCAGCAGTTACTCCGGACAGGGAGGGGAAAAACTGTTTTTT
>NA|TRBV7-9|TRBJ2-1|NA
CASSLGAGVGNEQFF
TGTGCCAGCAGCTTAGGGGCAGGGGTTGGCAATGAGCAGTTCTTC
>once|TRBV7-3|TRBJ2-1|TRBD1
CASSLGQHNEQFF
TGTGCCAGCAGCTTGGGACAGCACAATGAGCAGTTCTTC
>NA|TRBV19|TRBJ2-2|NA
CASSIQGNTGELFF
TGTGCCAGTAGTATCCAGGGGAACACCGGGGAGCTGTTTTTT
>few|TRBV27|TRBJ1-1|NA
CASRETGNTEAFF
TGTGCCAGCAGGGAGACAGGGAACACTGAAGCTTTCTTT
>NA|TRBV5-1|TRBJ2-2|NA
CASSLVAGFGTGELFF
TGCGCCAGCAGCTTGGTTGCGGGATTCGGTACCGGGGAGCTGTTTTTT
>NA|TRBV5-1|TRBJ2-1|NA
CASSAKEGGEFF
TGCGCCAGCAGCGCAAAGGAGGGGGGAGAGTTCTTC
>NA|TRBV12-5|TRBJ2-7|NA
CASGAAGGRYEQYF
TGTGCTAGTGGGGCGGCTGGGGGGCGGTACGAGCAGTACTTC
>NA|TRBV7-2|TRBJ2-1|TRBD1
CASSLATGVYNEQFF
TGTGCCAGCAGCTTAGCGACAGGGGTATACAATGAGCAGTTCTTC
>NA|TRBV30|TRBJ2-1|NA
CAWTPQENEQFF
TGTGCCTGGACCCCTCAGGAGAATGAGCAGTTCTTC
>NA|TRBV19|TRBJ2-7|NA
CASSMAGPIYEQYF
TGTGCCAGTAGTATGGCAGGCCCTATATACGAGCAGTACTTC
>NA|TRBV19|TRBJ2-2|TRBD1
CASSIQGDAGELFF
TGTGCCAGTAGTATACAGGGGGACGCCGGGGAGCTGTTTTTT
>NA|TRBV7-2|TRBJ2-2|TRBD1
CASSWDRANTGELFF
TGTGCCAGCAGCTGGGACAGGGCGAACACCGGGGAGCTGTTTTTT
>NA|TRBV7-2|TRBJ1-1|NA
CASSLEMYTEAFF
TGTGCCAGCAGCTTAGAAATGTACACTGAAGCTTTCTTT
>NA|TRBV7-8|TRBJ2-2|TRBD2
CASKLSGRADTGELFF
TGTGCCAGCAAACTAAGCGGGAGAGCAGACACCGGGGAGCTGTTTTTT
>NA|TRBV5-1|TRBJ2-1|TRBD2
CASTVLKTSGRFYSYNEQFF
TGCGCCAGCACGGTCCTAAAAACTAGCGGGAGGTTCTACTCCTACAATGAGCAGTTCTTC
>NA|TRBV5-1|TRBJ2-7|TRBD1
CASSEPGQAILEQYF
TGCGCCAGCAGCGAACCGGGACAGGCGATCCTCGAGCAGTACTTC
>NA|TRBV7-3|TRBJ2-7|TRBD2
CASSPGLAGGWEQYF
TGTGCCAGCAGCCCCGGACTAGCGGGAGGGTGGGAGCAGTACTTC
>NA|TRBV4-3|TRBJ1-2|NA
CASSQDIGSHYGYTF
TGCGCCAGCAGCCAAGATATCGGGTCCCACTATGGCTACACCTTC
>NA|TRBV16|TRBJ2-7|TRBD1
CASSLPGQGSYEQYF
TGTGCCAGCAGCCTCCCGGGACAGGGCTCCTACGAGCAGTACTTC
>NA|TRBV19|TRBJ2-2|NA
CASTVNKQLNTGELFF
TGTGCCAGTACCGTCAACAAGCAACTGAACACCGGGGAGCTGTTTTTT
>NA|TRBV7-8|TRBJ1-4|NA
CASSRDSATNEKLFF
TGTGCCAGCAGCCGAGACAGTGCAACTAATGAAAAACTGTTTTTT
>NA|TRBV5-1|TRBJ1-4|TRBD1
CASSLGQGNEKLFF
TGCGCCAGCAGCTTGGGACAGGGGAATGAAAAACTGTTTTTT
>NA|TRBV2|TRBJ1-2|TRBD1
CASTPDRSGYTF
TGTGCCAGCACCCCGGACAGGTCCGGCTACACCTTC